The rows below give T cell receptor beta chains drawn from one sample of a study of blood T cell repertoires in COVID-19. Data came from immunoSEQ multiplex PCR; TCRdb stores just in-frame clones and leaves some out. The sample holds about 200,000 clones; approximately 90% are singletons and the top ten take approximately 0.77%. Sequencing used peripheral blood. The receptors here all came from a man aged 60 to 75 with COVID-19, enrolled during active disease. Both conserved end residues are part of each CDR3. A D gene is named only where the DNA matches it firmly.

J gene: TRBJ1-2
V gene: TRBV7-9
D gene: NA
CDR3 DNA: TGTGCCAGCAGCTCCGGGGTTGGTAGGAACTATGGCTACACCTTC
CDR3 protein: CASSSGVGRNYGYTF

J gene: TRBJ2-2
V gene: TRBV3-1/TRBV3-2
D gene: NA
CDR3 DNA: TGTGCCAGCAGCCGCCCCATGAGACTAGTAAAAACCGGGGAGCTGTTTTTT
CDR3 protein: CASSRPMRLVKTGELFF

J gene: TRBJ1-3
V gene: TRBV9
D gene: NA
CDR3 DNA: TGTGCCAGCAGCGTGGGGGCTTTCGGCACCATATATTTT
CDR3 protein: CASSVGAFGTIYF

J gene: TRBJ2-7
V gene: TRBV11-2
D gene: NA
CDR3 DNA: TGTGCCAGCAGCTTAGGAGCGCGCGAGCAGTACTTC
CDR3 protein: CASSLGAREQYF

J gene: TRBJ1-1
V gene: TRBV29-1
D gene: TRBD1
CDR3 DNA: TGCAGCGTTAGCGGGAGACAGGGGAACACTGAAGCTTTCTTT
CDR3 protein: CSVSGRQGNTEAFF

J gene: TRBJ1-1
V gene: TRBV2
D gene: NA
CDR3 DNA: TGTGCCAGCAGAGCTCCAAACACTGAAGCTTTCTTT
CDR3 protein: CASRAPNTEAFF

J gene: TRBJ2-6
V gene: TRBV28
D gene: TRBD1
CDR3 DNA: TGTGCCAGCAGTTTATCCTTTGGGACAGGGGGCGTGGGAGGGGCCAACGTCCTGACTTTC
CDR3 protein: CASSLSFGTGGVGGANVLTF

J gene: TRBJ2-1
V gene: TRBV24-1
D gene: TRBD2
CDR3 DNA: TGTGCCACCAGTCGCCCGGGGGGAAGCTCCTACAATGAGCAGTTCTTC
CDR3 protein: CATSRPGGSSYNEQFF

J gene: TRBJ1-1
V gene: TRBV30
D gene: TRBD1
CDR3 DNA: TGTGCCTGGAGAGAGTCCGGGACAGGGAACACTGAAGCTTTCTTT
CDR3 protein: CAWRESGTGNTEAFF

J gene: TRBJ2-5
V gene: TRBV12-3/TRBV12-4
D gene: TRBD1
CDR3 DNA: TGTGCCAGCAGTCGGACAGGGAAAGAGACCCAGTACTTC
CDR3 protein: CASSRTGKETQYF

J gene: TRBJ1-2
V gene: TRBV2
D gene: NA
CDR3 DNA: TGTGCCAGCAGCCTGCGGGTCTCCCGCTATGGCTACACCTTC
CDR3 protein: CASSLRVSRYGYTF

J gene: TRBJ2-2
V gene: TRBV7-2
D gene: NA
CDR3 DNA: TGTGCCAGCAGCTTAGATGGGGCCCTGAACACCGGGGAGCTGTTTTTT
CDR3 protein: CASSLDGALNTGELFF

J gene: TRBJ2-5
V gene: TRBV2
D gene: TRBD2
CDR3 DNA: TGTGCCAGCAAACCGGGACTAGTCCTTGAAGGGGAGACCCAGTACTTC
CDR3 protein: CASKPGLVLEGETQYF

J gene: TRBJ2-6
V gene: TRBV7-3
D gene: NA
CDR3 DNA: TGTGCCAGCAGCTACGGTTCAGGGGACACTGGGGCCAACGTCCTGACTTTC
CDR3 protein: CASSYGSGDTGANVLTF

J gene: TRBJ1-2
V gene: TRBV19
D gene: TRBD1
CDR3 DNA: TGTGCCAGTAGTATAGTCCTACAGGGGGCGCGAGGCTACACCTTC
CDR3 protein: CASSIVLQGARGYTF

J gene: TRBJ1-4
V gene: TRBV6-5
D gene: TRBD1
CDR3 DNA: TGTGCCAGCAGTAAGACAGGGCAGGAAAAACTGTTTTTT
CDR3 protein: CASSKTGQEKLFF